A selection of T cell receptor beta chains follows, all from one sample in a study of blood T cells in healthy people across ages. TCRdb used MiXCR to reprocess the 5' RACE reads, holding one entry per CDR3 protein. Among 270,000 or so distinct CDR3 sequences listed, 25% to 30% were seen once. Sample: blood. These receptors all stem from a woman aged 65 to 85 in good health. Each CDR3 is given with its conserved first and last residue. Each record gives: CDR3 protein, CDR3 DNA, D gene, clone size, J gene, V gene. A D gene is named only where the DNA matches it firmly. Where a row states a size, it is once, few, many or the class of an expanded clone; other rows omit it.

CASSQDINGRGSSYNEQFF	TGTGCCAGCAGCCAAGATATAAACGGGAGGGGTAGCTCCTACAATGAGCAGTTCTTC	TRBD2	-	TRBJ2-1	TRBV14
CSARVAGTYEQYF	TGCAGTGCTAGGGTCGCAGGGACCTACGAGCAGTACTTC	-	many	TRBJ2-7	TRBV20-1
CASRTGGRNTGELFF	TGTGCCAGCAGAACAGGGGGTCGGAACACCGGGGAGCTGTTTTTT	TRBD1	few	TRBJ2-2	TRBV6-5
CASSTRIAGGPSEQYF	TGTGCCAGCAGCACCCGAATAGCGGGAGGGCCTTCGGAGCAGTACTTC	TRBD2	-	TRBJ2-7	TRBV7-8
CASSGKRGARTEAFF	TGTGCCAGCAGTGGGAAACGGGGGGCACGGACTGAAGCTTTCTTT	-	-	TRBJ1-1	TRBV12-3/TRBV12-4
CATLSQAARRSYNEQFF	TGTGCCACCCTATCCCAAGCGGCGCGAAGATCCTACAATGAGCAGTTCTTC	-	-	TRBJ2-1	TRBV21-1
CASARYLDQPQHF	TGTGCCAGCGCAAGATATCTTGATCAGCCCCAGCATTTT	-	few	TRBJ1-5	TRBV2
CASSLWDKSYEQYF	TGTGCCAGCAGTTTATGGGACAAATCCTACGAGCAGTACTTC	-	few	TRBJ2-7	TRBV28
CAWSVQHSYEQYF	TGTGCCTGGAGTGTGCAGCACTCCTACGAGCAGTACTTC	-	-	TRBJ2-7	TRBV30
CSARLLGLSGSGVYNEQFF	TGCAGTGCTAGGCTGTTGGGCTTGAGCGGGAGTGGGGTTTACAATGAGCAGTTCTTC	TRBD2	once	TRBJ2-1	TRBV20-1
CACVGFGNGYTF	TGTGCCTGCGTTGGGTTTGGGAATGGCTACACCTTC	-	-	TRBJ1-2	TRBV28
CASSRRDFAYEQYF	TGTGCCAGCAGCCGCCGGGACTTCGCCTACGAGCAGTACTTC	-	few	TRBJ2-7	TRBV3-1
CASYIDPCTDTQYF	TGTGCCAGTTATATTGACCCATGCACAGATACGCAGTATTTT	-	few	TRBJ2-3	TRBV6-5
CASSLSYGVGTEAFF	TGTGCCAGCAGCTTGAGTTATGGGGTAGGCACTGAAGCTTTCTTT	-	-	TRBJ1-1	TRBV5-6
CGIFRGSSYNEQFF	TGCGGGATCTTTCGCGGGAGCTCCTACAATGAGCAGTTCTTC	TRBD2	-	TRBJ2-1	TRBV20-1
CASSEYGQRQSGNTIYF	TGTGCCAGCAGCGAGTACGGACAGCGTCAATCTGGAAACACCATATATTTT	-	once	TRBJ1-3	TRBV3-1
CASRTGGTDTQYF	TGTGCCAGCAGGACGGGGGGCACAGATACGCAGTATTTT	-	many	TRBJ2-3	TRBV28
CASSGVGASSYNEQFF	TGTGCCAGCAGTGGTGTTGGGGCAAGCTCCTACAATGAGCAGTTCTTC	-	few	TRBJ2-1	TRBV5-4
CASSLEGGPHEQYF	TGTGCCAGCAGCTTAGAGGGGGGGCCCCACGAGCAGTACTTC	-	-	TRBJ2-7	TRBV7-2
CATTSEPRGIQPQHF	TGTGCCACAACGAGCGAGCCCAGGGGGATTCAGCCCCAGCATTTT	TRBD1	-	TRBJ1-5	TRBV28
CSVDGTAENIQYF	TGCAGCGTTGATGGGACAGCTGAAAACATTCAGTACTTC	TRBD1	few	TRBJ2-4	TRBV29-1
CASSLWGLAETQYF	TGTGCCAGCAGCTTATGGGGGCTAGCTGAGACCCAGTACTTC	-	many	TRBJ2-5	TRBV7-6
CASSWGAASYEQYF	TGTGCCAGCAGTTGGGGGGCGGCAAGCTACGAGCAGTACTTC	-	few	TRBJ2-7	TRBV6-6
CASSFNAGGSYNEQFF	TGCGCCAGCAGCTTCAACGCGGGGGGCTCCTACAATGAGCAGTTCTTC	TRBD2	once	TRBJ2-1	TRBV5-1
CASTRPGLAYEQYF	TGTGCCAGCACCAGACCGGGACTAGCCTACGAGCAGTACTTC	TRBD2	-	TRBJ2-7	TRBV6-2/TRBV6-3
CASSYGLAGPLLAKNIQYF	TGTGCCAGCAGCTACGGACTAGCGGGTCCCCTTCTAGCCAAAAACATTCAGTACTTC	TRBD2	-	TRBJ2-4	TRBV28
CASSPILGPAGHGSSGNTIYF	TGTGCCAGCTCACCAATCTTGGGTCCGGCGGGACACGGCAGCTCTGGAAACACCATATATTTT	-	few	TRBJ1-3	TRBV18
CSVRSWMGEKLFF	TGCAGCGTTCGGTCTTGGATGGGCGAAAAACTGTTTTTT	-	-	TRBJ1-4	TRBV29-1
CATSTLPTYEQYF	TGTGCCACCAGCACATTACCAACCTACGAGCAGTACTTC	-	few	TRBJ2-7	TRBV15
CASSQGEIGELFF	TGCGCCAGCAGCCAAGGGGAGATCGGGGAGCTGTTTTTT	-	-	TRBJ2-2	TRBV4-3
CSAGTEGYTF	TGCAGTGCTGGGACGGAGGGCTACACCTTC	-	few	TRBJ1-2	TRBV20-1
CASSYGGSGEQYF	TGTGCCAGCAGTTATGGAGGGAGTGGCGAGCAGTACTTC	-	-	TRBJ2-7	TRBV6-2/TRBV6-3
CASSQGQGVAFF	TGCGCCAGCAGCCAAGGACAGGGGGTTGCTTTCTTT	TRBD1	-	TRBJ1-1	TRBV5-1
CASRGRRTSGREQYF	TGTGCCAGTCGCGGGAGACGGACTAGCGGCAGGGAGCAGTACTTC	TRBD2	many	TRBJ2-7	TRBV28
CSARVGSEQYF	TGCAGTGCTAGGGTTGGGAGCGAGCAGTACTTC	-	-	TRBJ2-7	TRBV20-1
CASSPQGTSGPYNEQFF	TGTGCCAGCAGCCCCCAAGGAACCAGCGGTCCCTACAATGAGCAGTTCTTC	-	-	TRBJ2-1	TRBV3-1
CASSTRSLAGGYTGELFF	TGTGCCAGCAGTACCCGCTCGCTAGCGGGAGGGTACACCGGGGAGCTGTTTTTT	TRBD2	-	TRBJ2-2	TRBV12-3/TRBV12-4
CASATGLEPIDGTGELFF	TGTGCCAGCGCGACAGGACTAGAACCGATTGATGGCACCGGGGAGCTGTTTTTT	-	many	TRBJ2-2	TRBV28
CASSRLGSSSGFQETQYF	TGCGCCAGCAGCCGCCTCGGGTCGTCTAGCGGGTTCCAAGAGACCCAGTACTTC	TRBD2	-	TRBJ2-5	TRBV5-1
CASSQETGRSYGYTF	TGTGCCAGCAGCCAAGAAACGGGACGGTCCTATGGCTACACCTTC	-	-	TRBJ1-2	TRBV3-1
CASSSYRLANTGELFF	TGTGCCAGCAGCTCCTACAGGCTCGCGAACACCGGGGAGCTGTTTTTT	-	few	TRBJ2-2	TRBV5-5
CASSRDRSSYNEQFF	TGTGCCAGCAGCCGTGACCGAAGCTCCTACAATGAGCAGTTCTTC	-	many	TRBJ2-1	TRBV7-3
CASSLGNSNQPQHF	TGTGCCAGCAGCTTAGGGAATAGCAATCAGCCCCAGCATTTT	-	-	TRBJ1-5	TRBV7-9
CASSYSSSGSRNEQFF	TGTGCCAGCAGTTACTCCTCTAGCGGGAGTAGGAATGAGCAGTTCTTC	TRBD2	-	TRBJ2-1	TRBV6-5
CASSEIQANSYEQYF	TGTGCCAGCAGTGAGATACAGGCTAATAGCTACGAGCAGTACTTC	-	-	TRBJ2-7	TRBV28
CASSRTGELEAFF	TGTGCCAGCAGCCGTACAGGGGAATTAGAGGCTTTCTTT	TRBD1	few	TRBJ1-1	TRBV4-2
CASSLDGVRNEQFF	TGTGCCAGCAGCTTAGATGGAGTCCGGAATGAGCAGTTCTTC	-	-	TRBJ2-1	TRBV11-2